This T cell receptor beta chain was sequenced during a study of blood T cell repertoires in COVID-19. Study details: Acute-phase and convalescent COVID-19 samples originated in the United States, Italy and Spain. PBMCs, B-cell-depleted T cells, or T cells were the source of the cDNA or gDNA that made up the material.

Per the study methods: Using reference gene primer amplification, nucleated cell counts were estimated. Here immunoSEQ multiplex PCR was the method, and the copy in TCRdb shows in-frame clones only, minus some. That table furnishes V, J and clone size, whereas the DNA furnished D and trimming. The sample has around 40,000 clones; 70% to 90% are singletons. During active infection, Seattle patients enrolled and were then monitored through disease. The germline CDR1 and CDR2 sequences are SGHAT and FQNNGV. V lost 5 bases and J lost 2; bases outside the gene matches: 11. There are 16 residues in the CDR3.

This sequence joins TRBV11-2 and TRBJ2-7; 8 bases align to TRBD2. Sequenced sample: peripheral blood. The source of this sequence is a man aged 60 to 69 with COVID-19, enrolled during active disease. This chain's CDR3 is CASSHFAGTRTYEQYF. In DNA, the CDR3 is TGTGCCAGCAGCCATTTCGCCGGGACTAGAACCTACGAGCAGTACTTC.